This TCR beta chain was obtained from a study of CXCR3-negative and CXCR3-positive naive CD8 T cells. Notes on the study in general: CXCR3-positive naive cells had more hydrophobic TRB CDR3s than CXCR3-negative naive cells.

Regarding this clonotype: Its antigen is not known.

Libraries of TRB cDNA were made by 5' RACE and carried UMIs. After re-calling the 5' RACE reads, TCRdb lists one entry per CDR3 protein, DNA absent. This repertoire includes 95,000 to 100,000 distinct CDR3 sequences. The germline gives CDR1 LGHNA, CDR2 YSLEER. The CDR3 has 18 amino acids. The rearrangement uses TRBV4-3 and TRBJ2-1; absent DNA, TCRdb's TRBD1 call cannot be checked. Sequencing was done on a sample of naive CXCR3+ CD8+ T cells from blood. Subset meaning: CD45RO-CCR7+CD27+CD95- naive CD8+ T cells expressing CXCR3 (TNR3+). The TCR sequence derives from a human donor in good health. Some clones in this sample may be carry-over from other donors' samples. CDR3 loop: CASSQDVNPGGVYNEQFF.